A selection of T cell receptor beta chains follows, all from one sample in a study of CD8 T cells in Susac syndrome. One entry per CDR3 protein, called by TCRdb with MiXCR from the immunoSEQ multiplex PCR reads. The table shows 110,000 or so distinct CDR3 sequences, with 80% to 95% occurring only once. Material for sequencing was CD4+ T cells from PBMCs. The receptor set was obtained from a human donor in good health. Both conserved end residues are part of each CDR3. Each record gives: CDR3 protein, CDR3 DNA, J gene, clone size, D gene, V gene, CDR3 length. A D gene is named only where the DNA matches it firmly. Clone size is stated in some rows and not others, as once, few, many or a class when expanded.

CDR3aa: CASTAQGNTEAFF
CDR3nt: TGTGCCAGCACCGCCCAGGGGAACACTGAAGCTTTCTTT
j_gene: TRBJ1-1
abundance: .
d_gene: .
v_gene: TRBV13
len: 13

CDR3aa: CASSLVPSSYGYTF
CDR3nt: TGTGCCAGCAGCTTAGTCCCCAGCAGCTATGGCTACACCTTC
j_gene: TRBJ1-2
abundance: .
d_gene: .
v_gene: TRBV7-8
len: 14

CDR3aa: CASSFGGAGSGELFF
CDR3nt: TGTGCCAGCAGCTTCGGGGGGGCCGGGTCCGGGGAGCTGTTTTTT
j_gene: TRBJ2-2
abundance: .
d_gene: TRBD2
v_gene: TRBV7-2
len: 15

CDR3aa: CASTTGGPPLAGANVLTF
CDR3nt: TGTGCCAGCACCACGGGTGGACCCCCCCTCGCTGGGGCCAACGTCCTGACTTTC
j_gene: TRBJ2-6
abundance: .
d_gene: .
v_gene: TRBV27
len: 18

CDR3aa: CASSRGAGLVNTGELFF
CDR3nt: TGTGCCAGCAGCCGCGGGGCGGGACTGGTAAACACCGGGGAGCTGTTTTTT
j_gene: TRBJ2-2
abundance: .
d_gene: .
v_gene: TRBV7-2
len: 17

CDR3aa: CASIGDVFFSYEQYF
CDR3nt: TGTGCCAGCATCGGGGACGTTTTCTTCTCCTACGAGCAGTACTTC
j_gene: TRBJ2-7
abundance: .
d_gene: .
v_gene: TRBV6-1
len: 15

CDR3aa: CASRLTQDLTEAFF
CDR3nt: TGTGCCAGCAGGTTAACACAGGACCTCACTGAAGCTTTCTTT
j_gene: TRBJ1-1
abundance: .
d_gene: .
v_gene: TRBV28
len: 14

CDR3aa: CSARVYEQYF
CDR3nt: TGCAGTGCTAGAGTCTACGAGCAGTACTTC
j_gene: TRBJ2-7
abundance: .
d_gene: .
v_gene: TRBV20-1
len: 10

CDR3aa: CASSPGRKETQYF
CDR3nt: TGTGCCAGCAGCCCAGGCCGGAAAGAGACCCAGTACTTC
j_gene: TRBJ2-5
abundance: .
d_gene: .
v_gene: TRBV13
len: 13

CDR3aa: CASSADRITGELFF
CDR3nt: TGTGCCAGCAGTGCAGACAGGATCACCGGGGAGCTGTTTTTT
j_gene: TRBJ2-2
abundance: .
d_gene: .
v_gene: TRBV25-1
len: 14

CDR3aa: CASSWGGDQYF
CDR3nt: TGTGCCAGCAGTTGGGGGGGGGACCAGTACTTC
j_gene: TRBJ2-5
abundance: .
d_gene: TRBD2
v_gene: TRBV7-2
len: 11

CDR3aa: CASGLAGDTQYF
CDR3nt: TGTGCCAGCGGACTAGCGGGAGATACGCAGTATTTT
j_gene: TRBJ2-3
abundance: .
d_gene: TRBD2
v_gene: TRBV2
len: 12

CDR3aa: CSARVGLAGAQETQYF
CDR3nt: TGCAGTGCTAGAGTAGGACTAGCGGGAGCACAAGAGACCCAGTACTTC
j_gene: TRBJ2-5
abundance: .
d_gene: TRBD2
v_gene: TRBV20-1
len: 16

CDR3aa: CASSPNGGSSYGYTF
CDR3nt: TGTGCCAGCAGCCCAAACGGCGGGAGCTCCTATGGCTACACCTTC
j_gene: TRBJ1-2
abundance: .
d_gene: .
v_gene: TRBV11-1
len: 15

CDR3aa: CASSFLRGGQETQYF
CDR3nt: TGTGCCAGCAGTTTCCTTAGGGGGGGCCAAGAGACCCAGTACTTC
j_gene: TRBJ2-5
abundance: .
d_gene: .
v_gene: TRBV28
len: 15

CDR3aa: CASSELQETQYF
CDR3nt: TGCGCCAGCAGCGAACTACAAGAGACCCAGTACTTC
j_gene: TRBJ2-5
abundance: .
d_gene: .
v_gene: TRBV5-1
len: 12

CDR3aa: CASSLGPRQGEGEQFF
CDR3nt: TGTGCCAGCAGCCTAGGTCCCCGACAGGGGGAAGGTGAGCAGTTCTTC
j_gene: TRBJ2-1
abundance: .
d_gene: TRBD1
v_gene: TRBV7-2
len: 16

CDR3aa: CASGPGSLVTQYF
CDR3nt: TGTGCCAGTGGGCCAGGCTCCCTCGTGACCCAGTACTTC
j_gene: TRBJ2-5
abundance: .
d_gene: .
v_gene: TRBV6-5
len: 13

CDR3aa: CASSQERGTGQRAFF
CDR3nt: TGCGCCAGCAGCCAAGAGAGGGGCACGGGACAAAGAGCTTTCTTT
j_gene: TRBJ1-1
abundance: .
d_gene: .
v_gene: TRBV4-3
len: 15

CDR3aa: CASSLWSQGSYEQYF
CDR3nt: TGCGCCAGCAGCTTATGGAGCCAGGGGTCCTACGAGCAGTACTTC
j_gene: TRBJ2-7
abundance: .
d_gene: .
v_gene: TRBV5-1
len: 15

CDR3aa: CASRRLGYGYTF
CDR3nt: TGTGCCAGTCGGAGGTTGGGGTATGGCTACACCTTC
j_gene: TRBJ1-2
abundance: .
d_gene: .
v_gene: TRBV19
len: 12

CDR3aa: CASGRALRETQYF
CDR3nt: TGCGCCAGCGGGAGGGCCTTGCGGGAGACCCAGTACTTC
j_gene: TRBJ2-5
abundance: once
d_gene: TRBD2
v_gene: TRBV5-1
len: 13

CDR3aa: CASSPDRTPSNTGELFF
CDR3nt: TGTGCCAGCAGCCCGGACAGGACCCCCTCGAACACCGGGGAGCTGTTTTTT
j_gene: TRBJ2-2
abundance: .
d_gene: .
v_gene: TRBV21-1
len: 17

CDR3aa: CAIKARDTEAFF
CDR3nt: TGTGCCATCAAGGCAAGGGACACTGAAGCTTTCTTT
j_gene: TRBJ1-1
abundance: .
d_gene: .
v_gene: TRBV10-3
len: 12

CDR3aa: CASSQIFGPTGELFF
CDR3nt: TGTGCCAGCAGCCAGATTTTCGGGCCCACCGGGGAGCTGTTTTTT
j_gene: TRBJ2-2
abundance: .
d_gene: .
v_gene: TRBV14
len: 15

CDR3aa: CASCVDRVATGELFF
CDR3nt: TGTGCCAGTTGTGTTGACAGGGTCGCCACCGGGGAGCTGTTTTTT
j_gene: TRBJ2-2
abundance: .
d_gene: TRBD1
v_gene: TRBV28
len: 15

CDR3aa: CASTGELNTEAFF
CDR3nt: TGTGCCAGCACCGGGGAGCTGAACACTGAAGCTTTCTTT
j_gene: TRBJ1-1
abundance: .
d_gene: .
v_gene: TRBV2
len: 13

CDR3aa: CSALSIRGDADTRYF
CDR3nt: TGCAGCGCACTATCTATTCGGGGAGACGCAGATACGCGGTATTTT
j_gene: TRBJ2-3
abundance: .
d_gene: .
v_gene: TRBV29-1
len: 15

CDR3aa: CSGTGPEGVSSYNEQFF
CDR3nt: TGCAGCGGAACCGGCCCCGAAGGGGTAAGCTCCTACAATGAGCAGTTCTTC
j_gene: TRBJ2-1
abundance: .
d_gene: .
v_gene: TRBV29-1
len: 17

CDR3aa: CASSQVASAYNEQFF
CDR3nt: TGTGCCAGCAGCCAGGTAGCTAGCGCGTACAATGAGCAGTTCTTC
j_gene: TRBJ2-1
abundance: .
d_gene: .
v_gene: TRBV7-3
len: 15

CDR3aa: CSARDGTGPYEQYF
CDR3nt: TGCAGTGCTAGAGACGGGACCGGACCCTACGAGCAGTACTTC
j_gene: TRBJ2-7
abundance: .
d_gene: .
v_gene: TRBV20-1
len: 14

CDR3aa: CASSSTNNEQFF
CDR3nt: TGTGCCAGCAGCTCCACCAACAATGAGCAGTTCTTC
j_gene: TRBJ2-1
abundance: .
d_gene: .
v_gene: TRBV7-8
len: 12

CDR3aa: CASSLTGQMNTEAFF
CDR3nt: TGTGCCAGCAGCCTAACTGGACAGATGAACACTGAAGCTTTCTTT
j_gene: TRBJ1-1
abundance: .
d_gene: .
v_gene: TRBV7-2
len: 15

CDR3aa: CSVVQSSYEQYF
CDR3nt: TGCAGCGTCGTACAAAGCTCCTACGAGCAGTACTTC
j_gene: TRBJ2-7
abundance: .
d_gene: .
v_gene: TRBV29-1
len: 12

CDR3aa: CAWSPQMDQPQHF
CDR3nt: TGTGCCTGGAGTCCACAGATGGATCAGCCCCAGCATTTT
j_gene: TRBJ1-5
abundance: .
d_gene: .
v_gene: TRBV30
len: 13

CDR3aa: CSAGLAGSYEQYF
CDR3nt: TGCAGTGCCGGACTAGCGGGGTCCTACGAGCAGTACTTC
j_gene: TRBJ2-7
abundance: .
d_gene: TRBD2
v_gene: TRBV20-1
len: 13

CDR3aa: CSARDYGTGVVKQYF
CDR3nt: TGCAGTGCTAGAGATTACGGGACAGGGGTCGTCAAGCAGTACTTC
j_gene: TRBJ2-7
abundance: .
d_gene: TRBD1
v_gene: TRBV20-1
len: 15

CDR3aa: CSTRGALQAGYEQYF
CDR3nt: TGCAGTACGAGGGGGGCACTCCAAGCCGGCTACGAGCAGTACTTC
j_gene: TRBJ2-7
abundance: .
d_gene: .
v_gene: TRBV20-1
len: 15

CDR3aa: CASSSRDRVYEQYF
CDR3nt: TGTGCCAGCAGCTCCCGGGACAGGGTTTACGAGCAGTACTTC
j_gene: TRBJ2-7
abundance: .
d_gene: TRBD1
v_gene: TRBV7-3
len: 14

CDR3aa: CSATSGQGVYNEQFF
CDR3nt: TGCAGTGCGACCTCGGGGCAGGGCGTCTACAATGAGCAGTTCTTC
j_gene: TRBJ2-1
abundance: .
d_gene: .
v_gene: TRBV20-1
len: 15

CDR3aa: CSVEEMNEQFF
CDR3nt: TGCAGCGTTGAAGAAATGAATGAGCAGTTCTTC
j_gene: TRBJ2-1
abundance: .
d_gene: .
v_gene: TRBV29-1
len: 11

CDR3aa: CASSLAEAGSYEQYF
CDR3nt: TGCGCCAGCAGTCTCGCGGAGGCGGGCTCCTACGAGCAGTACTTC
j_gene: TRBJ2-7
abundance: .
d_gene: .
v_gene: TRBV4-1
len: 15

CDR3aa: CASRLEGEQYF
CDR3nt: TGTGCCAGCCGGCTAGAGGGCGAGCAGTACTTC
j_gene: TRBJ2-7
abundance: .
d_gene: .
v_gene: TRBV3-1
len: 11

CDR3aa: CSARWGSYNSPLHF
CDR3nt: TGCAGTGCTAGATGGGGGTCCTATAATTCACCCCTCCACTTT
j_gene: TRBJ1-6
abundance: .
d_gene: .
v_gene: TRBV20-1
len: 14

CDR3aa: CASGKDRVTYEQYF
CDR3nt: TGTGCCAGCGGGAAAGACAGGGTCACCTACGAGCAGTACTTC
j_gene: TRBJ2-7
abundance: .
d_gene: TRBD1
v_gene: TRBV6-5
len: 14

CDR3aa: CASSGSGDLEQYF
CDR3nt: TGTGCCAGCAGCGGCTCGGGGGACCTGGAGCAGTACTTC
j_gene: TRBJ2-7
abundance: .
d_gene: .
v_gene: TRBV5-4
len: 13

CDR3aa: CASSQPGLYGYTF
CDR3nt: TGTGCCAGCAGCCAACCAGGGCTCTATGGCTACACCTTC
j_gene: TRBJ1-2
abundance: .
d_gene: .
v_gene: TRBV3-1
len: 13

CDR3aa: CASSDHGDSYEKLFF
CDR3nt: TGTGCCAGCAGTGATCACGGGGATAGTTATGAAAAACTGTTTTTT
j_gene: TRBJ1-4
abundance: .
d_gene: .
v_gene: TRBV27
len: 15

CDR3aa: CASSLGVSVAGGTDTQYF
CDR3nt: TGCGCCAGCAGCTTGGGGGTGTCGGTAGCGGGGGGCACAGATACGCAGTATTTT
j_gene: TRBJ2-3
abundance: .
d_gene: TRBD2
v_gene: TRBV5-1
len: 18

CDR3aa: CASMNTGGRIENIQYF
CDR3nt: TGTGCCAGCATGAATACAGGGGGGAGAATCGAAAACATTCAGTACTTC
j_gene: TRBJ2-4
abundance: .
d_gene: TRBD1
v_gene: TRBV6-2/TRBV6-3
len: 16